This passage covers 17 T cell receptor beta chains from one sample sequenced in a study of blood T cell repertoires in COVID-19 (dated by TCRdb to about 2020). Library creation used the immunoSEQ multiplex PCR assay. Imported from immuneACCESS, the table was reduced by TCRdb to in-frame sequences with V and J called. These copies leave out some clones; in studies compared against another copy, an unresolved V gene accounts for under half, and the cause of the remainder is not known. Recorded for this sample are about 170,000 clones; around nine tenths of them occurred a single time. The ten largest clones add up to under 0.85% of the sample. Material: PBMCs or T cells enriched from blood (not recorded which). The source is a woman under 30 who had recovered from COVID-19.

The rearrangement joins TRBV19 to TRBJ2-7; a possible D gene is TRBD1 (6 bases). The CDR3 has 13 residues. V was clipped by 4 bases and J by 3 bases, with 10 bases between them. Per the germline V gene, CDR1 is LNHDA and CDR2 is SQIVND (reference sequence). The CDR3 coding sequence is TGTGCCAGTAGTAAGGGGGTTCTCTACGAGCAGTACTTC. Translating it yields CASSKGVLYEQYF.

V is TRBV5-6 and J is TRBJ1-1, with a weak D call TRBD1 (6 bases). The CDR3 is 14 amino acids. V shed 5 bases and J shed 5 bases, with 16 bases lying between them. CDR1 SGHDT and CDR2 YYEEEE come from the germline V gene. The CDR3, as DNA: TGTGCCAGCAGACGGGGGGCAAGATGGACTGAAGCTTTCTTT. Translation gives CASRRGARWTEAFF.

The rearrangement joins TRBV18 to TRBJ2-5; the match to TRBD2 covers 12 bases. The CDR3 runs 16 residues. J gave up 2 bases and V 3 bases, and 4 bases lay outside the gene matches. Germline CDR1 KGHSH, CDR2 LQKENI. The CDR3 loop reads CASSPTSGSVQETQYF. The CDR3 region has the DNA TGTGCCAGCTCACCGACTAGCGGGAGTGTACAAGAGACCCAGTACTTC.

The rearrangement uses TRBV7-2 and TRBJ2-1; 8 bases agree with TRBD2. Trimming cost V 1 base and J 5 bases; bases outside gene matches: 7. This CDR3 contains 16 residues. From germline, CDR1 is SGHTA and CDR2 FQGNSA. CDR3 sequence reads: CASSLDAGGVNNEQFF. As DNA, the CDR3 is TGTGCCAGCAGCTTAGATGCGGGAGGAGTCAACAATGAGCAGTTCTTC.

The V call is TRBV30, the J call TRBJ1-1, with a weak D call TRBD1 (5 bases). Per germline, CDR1 GTSNPN and CDR2 SVGIG (reference sequence). Trimming removed 1 base from V and 14 bases from J, with 17 bases in between. This CDR3 spans 12 amino acids. CDR3 protein: CAWSGGLPSLFF. CDR3 bases: TGTGCCTGGAGTGGGGGACTACCCTCACTATTCTTT.

The chain uses TRBV27 and TRBJ2-2, with 11 bases that match TRBD1. V was pared by 6 bases and J by 3 bases, with 3 bases of the junction left unmatched. The CDR3 consists of 15 residues. CDR1 is MNHEY, CDR2 SMNVEV, per germline (reference sequence). CDR3 region: CASRLGQGDTGELFF. The CDR3 DNA reads as TGTGCCAGCAGATTGGGACAGGGGGACACCGGGGAGCTGTTTTTT.

The chain carries TRBV5-1 and TRBJ2-7, with 10 bases identical to TRBD1. Germline V gene data show CDR1 as SGHRS and CDR2 as YFSETQ. This CDR3 contains 14 residues. V lost 0 bases and J lost 4; bases outside the gene matches: 1. For the CDR3, the DNA is TGCGCCAGCAGCTTGGGGGACAGGGGTTACGAGCAGTACTTC. Protein product: CASSLGDRGYEQYF.

The DNA for the CDR3 is TGTGCCAGCAGCGGCTTGGGGGGACTCCTCCCTTCACCCCTCCACTTT. Its translation: CASSGLGGLLPSPLHF. The chain couples TRBV7-2 to TRBJ1-6; D perhaps matches TRBD1 (5 bases). The CDR3 spans 16 residues. CDR1 SGHTA and CDR2 FQGNSA come from the germline V gene. V lost 5 bases to trimming and J lost 9 bases, with 20 bases between them.

This clone came up once. The gene calls are TRBV27 and TRBJ2-7; 7 bases agree with TRBD1. The CDR3 has 14 amino acids. Germline V gene sequence: CDR1 MNHEY, CDR2 SMNVEV (reference sequence). Unmatched junction bases numbered 5, after V lost 4 bases and J lost 2 bases. CDR3: CASSSGQVTYEQYF. For the CDR3, the DNA is TGTGCCAGCAGTTCCGGACAGGTTACCTACGAGCAGTACTTC.

V usage is TRBV28 and J usage is TRBJ2-3; 10 nucleotides agree with TRBD1. The germline gives CDR1 MDHEN, CDR2 SYDVKM. The CDR3 has 16 amino acids. The ends lost 6 bases at V and 3 bases at J; junction bases unmatched: 9. The CDR3 DNA reads as TGTGCCAGCAGGACAGGGGGCGGAGTAGGGACAGATACGCAGTATTTT. Translated: CASRTGGGVGTDTQYF.

This chain links TRBV27 with TRBJ2-1; TRBD2 matches 11 bases. V was pared by 6 bases and J by 5 bases, with 9 bases of the junction left unmatched. This CDR3 spans 16 amino acids. From germline, CDR1 is MNHEY and CDR2 SMNVEV (reference sequence). CDR3 sequence: CASRPLGTSGNNEQFF. The CDR3, as DNA: TGTGCCAGCAGACCTTTAGGGACTAGCGGTAACAATGAGCAGTTCTTC.

This clone was seen once. The gene calls are TRBV2 and TRBJ2-7; TRBD1 matches 7 bases. V was clipped by 10 bases and J by 0 bases; unmatched bases: 9. CDR1 is SNHLY and CDR2 is FYNNEI in the germline V gene. This CDR3 contains 14 residues. The CDR3 loop is CATEGAGASYEQYF. The CDR3 nucleotides are TGTGCCACCGAGGGGGCAGGGGCCTCCTACGAGCAGTACTTC.

The chain couples TRBV9 to TRBJ2-5; 15 nucleotides match TRBD2. Germline-derived CDR1 and CDR2 are SGDLS and YYNGEE. After removal of 2 bases from V and 2 bases from J, the junction contained 1 base not matched to a gene. This CDR3 spans 16 amino acids. CDR3 nucleotide sequence: TGTGCCAGCAGCGTCGGACTAGCGGGAGGGCAAGAGACCCAGTACTTC. This gives the protein CASSVGLAGGQETQYF.

The V and J genes are TRBV7-9 and TRBJ1-1; D not certain. CDR1 is SEHNR, CDR2 FQNEAQ, per germline (reference sequence). The CDR3 spans 14 residues. V gave up 0 bases and J gave up 4 bases, with 9 bases separating them. CDR3 protein: CASSLAGGSTEAFF. Written as DNA, the CDR3 is TGTGCCAGCAGCTTAGCCGGAGGGAGCACTGAAGCTTTCTTT.

The chain uses TRBV6-5 and TRBJ2-7, with 7 bases fitting TRBD1. The CDR3 length is 13 residues. Germline V CDR1 and CDR2: MNHEY, SVGAGI. Unmatched junction bases numbered 4, after V lost 5 bases and J lost 3 bases. Here the CDR3 reads CASSPQGDYEQYF. The DNA of the CDR3 is TGTGCCAGCAGTCCGCAGGGGGACTACGAGCAGTACTTC.

This clone was seen once. At one of its ends the junction is not consistent with the germline gene, which may arise from a read error. DNA for the CDR3: TGTGCTAGCAGCTTAGCGGGAGGGCAAGAGACCCAGTACTTC. Its translation: CASSLAGGQETQYF. The chain recombines TRBV7-7 with TRBJ2-5; 11 nucleotides match TRBD2. The CDR3 runs to 14 residues. CDR1 SSHAT and CDR2 FNYEAQ come from the germline V gene (reference sequence).

The chain links TRBV7-9 to TRBJ2-1, with TRBD2 matching 14 bases. Germline V CDR1 and CDR2: SEHNR, FQNEAQ (reference sequence). The CDR3 length is 17 residues. V trimming: 5 bases; J trimming: 6 bases; junction bases outside the gene matches: 9. The CDR3 DNA reads TGTGCCAGCAGCCCGACTAGCGGGAGGGCCCATCCCAATGAGCAGTTCTTC. This encodes CASSPTSGRAHPNEQFF.